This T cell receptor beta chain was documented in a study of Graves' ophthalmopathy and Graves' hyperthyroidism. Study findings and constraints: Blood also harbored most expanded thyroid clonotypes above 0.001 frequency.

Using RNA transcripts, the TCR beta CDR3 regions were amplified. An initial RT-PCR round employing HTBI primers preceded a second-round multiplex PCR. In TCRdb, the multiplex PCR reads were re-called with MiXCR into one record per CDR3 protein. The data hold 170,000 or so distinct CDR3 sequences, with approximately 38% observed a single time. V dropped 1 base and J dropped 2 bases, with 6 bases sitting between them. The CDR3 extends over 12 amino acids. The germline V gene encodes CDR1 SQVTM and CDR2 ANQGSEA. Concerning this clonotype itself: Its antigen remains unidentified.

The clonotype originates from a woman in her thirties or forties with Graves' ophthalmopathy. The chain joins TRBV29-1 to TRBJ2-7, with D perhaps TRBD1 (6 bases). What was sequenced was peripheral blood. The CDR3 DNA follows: TGCAGCGTTGAAGGGGACACCTACGAGCAGTACTTC. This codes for CSVEGDTYEQYF.